This is a list of T cell receptor beta chains from one sample in a study of T cell repertoires in cytomegalovirus infection. A single record per CDR3 protein comes from TCRdb applying MiXCR to the reads. Of 100,000 to 120,000 distinct CDR3 sequences listed, over 30% are singletons. These receptors are not linked to any known antigen. Specimen: CD8+ T cells from cultured PBMCs, collected from culture after CMV antigen stimulation. All receptors come from a human donor in good health (CMV status not recorded). Some clones in this sample may be carry-over from other donors' samples. Both conserved end residues are part of each CDR3. The order of the fields is CDR3 length, D gene, clone size, V gene, J gene, CDR3 DNA, CDR3 protein. The D gene is left open where the match is weak. Expanded clones get a size class; other rows say once, few or many, or leave the size out.

len: 14; d_gene: NA; abundance: many; v_gene: TRBV7-8; j_gene: TRBJ2-7; CDR3nt: TGTGCCAGCAGCTTAGTGAGCGGCTCCTACGAGCAGTACTTC; CDR3aa: CASSLVSGSYEQYF
len: 15; d_gene: NA; abundance: NA; v_gene: TRBV7-2; j_gene: TRBJ1-1; CDR3nt: TGTGCCAGCAGCTTAGACGCAGGGCCGGGTACTGAAGCCTTCTTT; CDR3aa: CASSLDAGPGTEAFF
len: 18; d_gene: NA; abundance: NA; v_gene: TRBV7-2; j_gene: TRBJ1-6; CDR3nt: TGTGCCAGCAGGGACGGGGGGCAGTTAGACGGGTCGAATTCACCCCTCCACTTT; CDR3aa: CASRDGGQLDGSNSPLHF
len: 14; d_gene: TRBD1; abundance: few; v_gene: TRBV19; j_gene: TRBJ1-1; CDR3nt: TGTGCCAGTAGCTGGGGACAGGGGAAAACTGAAGCTTTCTTT; CDR3aa: CASSWGQGKTEAFF
len: 16; d_gene: TRBD2; abundance: NA; v_gene: TRBV6-2/TRBV6-3; j_gene: TRBJ2-3; CDR3nt: TGTGCCAGCAGTTACTCGACTAGCGGGGGGAAAGATACGCAGTATTTT; CDR3aa: CASSYSTSGGKDTQYF
len: 13; d_gene: NA; abundance: NA; v_gene: TRBV12-3/TRBV12-4; j_gene: TRBJ1-1; CDR3nt: TGTGCCAGCAGTTTTTACGCTGGCACTGAAGCTTTCTTT; CDR3aa: CASSFYAGTEAFF
len: 15; d_gene: TRBD1; abundance: NA; v_gene: TRBV19; j_gene: TRBJ1-5; CDR3nt: TGTGCCAGTAGTATCGAACAGGGGGCGAGGCAGCCCCAGCATTTT; CDR3aa: CASSIEQGARQPQHF
len: 13; d_gene: TRBD1; abundance: few; v_gene: TRBV4-1; j_gene: TRBJ1-2; CDR3nt: TGCGCCAGCACTGGGGGGACAGGAGCCTCCTACACCTTC; CDR3aa: CASTGGTGASYTF
len: 13; d_gene: TRBD1; abundance: NA; v_gene: TRBV5-1; j_gene: TRBJ2-1; CDR3nt: TGCGCCAGCAGCTGGACAGGGGCGGGTGAGCAGTTCTTC; CDR3aa: CASSWTGAGEQFF
len: 16; d_gene: NA; abundance: many; v_gene: TRBV18; j_gene: TRBJ1-2; CDR3nt: TGTGCCAGCTCACCACCATCTTCCGGGAAAGACTATGGCTACACCTTC; CDR3aa: CASSPPSSGKDYGYTF
len: 14; d_gene: NA; abundance: once; v_gene: TRBV29-1; j_gene: TRBJ1-2; CDR3nt: TGCAGCGTTGATGAGCACGGGGGGGGCTATGGCTACACCTTC; CDR3aa: CSVDEHGGGYGYTF
len: 14; d_gene: NA; abundance: NA; v_gene: TRBV4-1; j_gene: TRBJ2-7; CDR3nt: TGCGCCAGCAGCCAAGGGGAACTAGACTACGAGCAGTACTTC; CDR3aa: CASSQGELDYEQYF
len: 15; d_gene: TRBD2; abundance: NA; v_gene: TRBV7-2; j_gene: TRBJ2-3; CDR3nt: TGTGCCAGCAGCCTTACTAGCGGGGGAGCAGATACGCAGTATTTT; CDR3aa: CASSLTSGGADTQYF
len: 15; d_gene: NA; abundance: many; v_gene: TRBV7-9; j_gene: TRBJ2-4; CDR3nt: TGTGCCAGCAGCCCGAAAGGGGAAGCCAAAAACATTCAGTACTTC; CDR3aa: CASSPKGEAKNIQYF
len: 17; d_gene: TRBD1; abundance: NA; v_gene: TRBV2; j_gene: TRBJ1-4; CDR3nt: TGTGCCAGCAGTAACAGGGGGATTCCCGCAACTAATGAAAAACTGTTTTTT; CDR3aa: CASSNRGIPATNEKLFF
len: 13; d_gene: NA; abundance: NA; v_gene: TRBV6-5; j_gene: TRBJ2-7; CDR3nt: TGTGCCAGCAGTTACTCGAGGAAGTACGAGCAGTACTTC; CDR3aa: CASSYSRKYEQYF
len: 14; d_gene: NA; abundance: NA; v_gene: TRBV6-5; j_gene: TRBJ1-2; CDR3nt: TGTGCCAGCAGTTACCTCCGGACTGAGTATGGCTACACCTTC; CDR3aa: CASSYLRTEYGYTF
len: 14; d_gene: NA; abundance: NA; v_gene: TRBV19; j_gene: TRBJ2-1; CDR3nt: TGTGCCAGTAGTATACAGAGCTCCTACAATGAGCAGTTCTTC; CDR3aa: CASSIQSSYNEQFF
len: 16; d_gene: NA; abundance: few; v_gene: TRBV6-1; j_gene: TRBJ1-4; CDR3nt: TGTGCCAGCATTCGTCTCGCGGGAGCAACTAATGAAAAACTGTTTTTT; CDR3aa: CASIRLAGATNEKLFF
len: 11; d_gene: NA; abundance: many; v_gene: TRBV7-8; j_gene: TRBJ1-2; CDR3nt: TGTGCCAGCAGCTCCGACTATGGCTACACCTTC; CDR3aa: CASSSDYGYTF
len: 15; d_gene: TRBD1; abundance: few; v_gene: TRBV6-6; j_gene: TRBJ1-4; CDR3nt: TGTGCCAGCAGTTACTCCGGGACAGGGTATGAAAAACTGTTTTTT; CDR3aa: CASSYSGTGYEKLFF
len: 17; d_gene: TRBD1; abundance: few; v_gene: TRBV7-9; j_gene: TRBJ1-4; CDR3nt: TGTGCCAGCAGGACCCGGAACAGGGGTGTATCTAATGAAAAACTGTTTTTT; CDR3aa: CASRTRNRGVSNEKLFF
len: 13; d_gene: NA; abundance: NA; v_gene: TRBV27; j_gene: TRBJ2-7; CDR3nt: TGTGCCAGCAGTTTATCCCACTCCTACGAGCAGTACTTC; CDR3aa: CASSLSHSYEQYF
len: 14; d_gene: TRBD1; abundance: NA; v_gene: TRBV24-1; j_gene: TRBJ2-5; CDR3nt: TGTGCCACCAGTGACCCGACAGGGTTTGGGACCCAGTACTTC; CDR3aa: CATSDPTGFGTQYF
len: 15; d_gene: NA; abundance: NA; v_gene: TRBV6-2/TRBV6-3; j_gene: TRBJ2-3; CDR3nt: TGTGCCAGCAGCTTCCGGGGGACCTTCACAGATACGCAGTATTTT; CDR3aa: CASSFRGTFTDTQYF
len: 17; d_gene: NA; abundance: NA; v_gene: TRBV5-8; j_gene: TRBJ1-1; CDR3nt: TGTGCCAGCAGCTTGGCCTTGACAGAAAAAGAAAACACTGAAGCTTTCTTT; CDR3aa: CASSLALTEKENTEAFF
len: 17; d_gene: NA; abundance: NA; v_gene: TRBV27; j_gene: TRBJ2-7; CDR3nt: TGTGCCAGCAGTTTTCGGGCTAGTTCCGCCCGCCCCTACGAGCAGTACTTC; CDR3aa: CASSFRASSARPYEQYF
len: 18; d_gene: TRBD2; abundance: many; v_gene: TRBV7-9; j_gene: TRBJ2-1; CDR3nt: TGTGCCAGCAGCTTAGAGCAGACTAGCGGGGGGTTCGACAATGAGCAGTTCTTC; CDR3aa: CASSLEQTSGGFDNEQFF
len: 17; d_gene: NA; abundance: NA; v_gene: TRBV19; j_gene: TRBJ1-1; CDR3nt: TGTGCCAGTAGTCGACGCGCCGGGCAATCATGGAACACTGAAGCTTTCTTT; CDR3aa: CASSRRAGQSWNTEAFF
len: 15; d_gene: TRBD1; abundance: many; v_gene: TRBV6-1; j_gene: TRBJ2-7; CDR3nt: TGTGCCAGCAGTGGGACAGGTTTGATCTCCTACGAGCAGTACTTC; CDR3aa: CASSGTGLISYEQYF
len: 13; d_gene: NA; abundance: many; v_gene: TRBV7-6; j_gene: TRBJ1-2; CDR3nt: TGTGCCAGCAGCTTAGGAGGGGCCTATGGCTACACCTTC; CDR3aa: CASSLGGAYGYTF
len: 17; d_gene: TRBD2; abundance: many; v_gene: TRBV7-6; j_gene: TRBJ2-7; CDR3nt: TGTGCCAGCAGCTCGGGACTAGGCGGAGTGTCGGTTCGCGAGCAGTACTTC; CDR3aa: CASSSGLGGVSVREQYF
len: 17; d_gene: NA; abundance: few; v_gene: TRBV7-8; j_gene: TRBJ2-4; CDR3nt: TGTGCCAGCAGCTGGACGGACAGTTCTCCGACCAAAAACATTCAGTACTTC; CDR3aa: CASSWTDSSPTKNIQYF
len: 15; d_gene: TRBD1; abundance: NA; v_gene: TRBV11-2; j_gene: TRBJ2-1; CDR3nt: TGTGCCAGCAGCTTAGAAGGCTACCAGGGGGATGAGCAGTTCTTC; CDR3aa: CASSLEGYQGDEQFF
len: 17; d_gene: TRBD1; abundance: NA; v_gene: TRBV11-3; j_gene: TRBJ2-2; CDR3nt: TGTGCCAGCAGCGAAGGACAGGGTTCGGTCGACACCGGGGAGCTGTTTTTT; CDR3aa: CASSEGQGSVDTGELFF
len: 16; d_gene: TRBD2; abundance: NA; v_gene: TRBV7-9; j_gene: TRBJ2-1; CDR3nt: TGTGCCAGCAGCCCCCAGACTAGCGGGGGGCCTGATGAGCAGTTCTTC; CDR3aa: CASSPQTSGGPDEQFF
len: 16; d_gene: NA; abundance: NA; v_gene: TRBV11-2; j_gene: TRBJ2-5; CDR3nt: TGTGCCAGCAGCTTCGAACCGGGACATACCCGAGAGACCCAGTACTTC; CDR3aa: CASSFEPGHTRETQYF
len: 14; d_gene: NA; abundance: NA; v_gene: TRBV4-1; j_gene: TRBJ2-7; CDR3nt: TGCGCCAGCAGCCGGGGCCTAGGTTACAATGAGCAGTACTTC; CDR3aa: CASSRGLGYNEQYF
len: 19; d_gene: TRBD1; abundance: NA; v_gene: TRBV6-1; j_gene: TRBJ1-1; CDR3nt: TGTGCCAGCACCCTCACACCCTATGACAGGGGGTGGATGAACACTGAAGCTTTCTTT; CDR3aa: CASTLTPYDRGWMNTEAFF
len: 15; d_gene: TRBD1; abundance: NA; v_gene: TRBV29-1; j_gene: TRBJ2-7; CDR3nt: TGCAGCGTTCAAGGGTGGGACAGTAGTTCCTACGAGCAGTACTTC; CDR3aa: CSVQGWDSSSYEQYF
len: 13; d_gene: NA; abundance: few; v_gene: TRBV7-2; j_gene: TRBJ1-5; CDR3nt: TGTGCCAGCAGCCTCCCCCCAAATCAGCCCCAGCATTTT; CDR3aa: CASSLPPNQPQHF
len: 16; d_gene: NA; abundance: many; v_gene: TRBV7-8; j_gene: TRBJ1-1; CDR3nt: TGTGCCAGCAGCTTATTGCAGGAGGTAAAGAACACTGAAGCTTTCTTT; CDR3aa: CASSLLQEVKNTEAFF
len: 16; d_gene: NA; abundance: few; v_gene: TRBV2; j_gene: TRBJ2-2; CDR3nt: TGTGCCAGCAGTGCAGCTAGCCTTGGTTTCTCCGGGGAGCTGTTTTTT; CDR3aa: CASSAASLGFSGELFF
len: 15; d_gene: NA; abundance: few; v_gene: TRBV4-1; j_gene: TRBJ1-5; CDR3nt: TGCGCCAACAGCCAAGAGGGCAGGGAGGCTCAGCCCCAGCATTTT; CDR3aa: CANSQEGREAQPQHF
len: 15; d_gene: NA; abundance: few; v_gene: TRBV7-6; j_gene: TRBJ2-3; CDR3nt: TGTGCTAGCAGCTTATCTGGCAGCCCAGGAGATACGCAGTATTTT; CDR3aa: CASSLSGSPGDTQYF
len: 16; d_gene: NA; abundance: few; v_gene: TRBV3-1; j_gene: TRBJ1-1; CDR3nt: TGTGCCAGCAGCCAAGATTTGTACCCCGGGGACACTGAAGCTTTCTTT; CDR3aa: CASSQDLYPGDTEAFF
len: 14; d_gene: TRBD1; abundance: few; v_gene: TRBV7-9; j_gene: TRBJ1-1; CDR3nt: TGTGCCAGCAGCTTAGTAGAACAGGGGGGTGAAGCTTTCTTT; CDR3aa: CASSLVEQGGEAFF
len: 13; d_gene: NA; abundance: NA; v_gene: TRBV19; j_gene: TRBJ1-3; CDR3nt: TGTGCCAGCCGTTTAGTGGGGAGTAACACCATATATTTT; CDR3aa: CASRLVGSNTIYF
len: 15; d_gene: NA; abundance: few; v_gene: TRBV4-1; j_gene: TRBJ1-5; CDR3nt: TGCGCCAGCAGCCAAGTCCAGGGCGTCAGTCAGCCCCAGCATTTT; CDR3aa: CASSQVQGVSQPQHF
len: 14; d_gene: NA; abundance: NA; v_gene: TRBV24-1; j_gene: TRBJ1-1; CDR3nt: TGTGCCACCAGTGACCGGCAACAGGGAGGGGAAGCTTTCTTT; CDR3aa: CATSDRQQGGEAFF
len: 16; d_gene: TRBD1; abundance: few; v_gene: TRBV25-1; j_gene: TRBJ2-2; CDR3nt: TGTGCCAGCACGCGGGACAGGGCGTCAACCAAAGGGGAGCTGTTTTTT; CDR3aa: CASTRDRASTKGELFF
len: 15; d_gene: NA; abundance: NA; v_gene: TRBV28; j_gene: TRBJ1-4; CDR3nt: TGTGCCAGCAGTCTCAATGGGGTGGTTGGTGAAAAACTGTTTTTT; CDR3aa: CASSLNGVVGEKLFF
len: 14; d_gene: TRBD1; abundance: NA; v_gene: TRBV9; j_gene: TRBJ2-7; CDR3nt: TGTGCCAGCAGCGTTTCAGGGGGCCGCGACGAGCAGTACTTC; CDR3aa: CASSVSGGRDEQYF
len: 14; d_gene: TRBD1; abundance: once; v_gene: TRBV4-1; j_gene: TRBJ2-7; CDR3nt: TGCGCCAGCAGCCGAGCGACAGGGTTCGACGAGCAGTACTTC; CDR3aa: CASSRATGFDEQYF